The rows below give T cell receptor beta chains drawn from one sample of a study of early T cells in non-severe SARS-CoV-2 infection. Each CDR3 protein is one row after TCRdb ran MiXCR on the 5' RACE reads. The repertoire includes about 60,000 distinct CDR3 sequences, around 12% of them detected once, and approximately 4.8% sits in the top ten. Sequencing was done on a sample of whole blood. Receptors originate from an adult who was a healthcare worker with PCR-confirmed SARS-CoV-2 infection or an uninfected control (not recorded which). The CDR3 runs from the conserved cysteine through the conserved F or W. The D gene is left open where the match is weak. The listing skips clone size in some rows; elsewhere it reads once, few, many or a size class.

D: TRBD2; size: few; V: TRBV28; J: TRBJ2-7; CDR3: CATGTSGSKQYF; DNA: TGTGCCACCGGGACTAGCGGGAGTAAGCAGTACTTC
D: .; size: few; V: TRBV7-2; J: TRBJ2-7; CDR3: CASSPSDYSYEQYF; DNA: TGTGCCAGCAGCCCCAGCGACTACTCCTACGAGCAGTACTTC
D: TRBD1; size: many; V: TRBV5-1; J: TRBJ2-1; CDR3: CASNGQGISEQFF; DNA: TGCGCCAGCAACGGACAGGGGATATCTGAGCAGTTCTTC
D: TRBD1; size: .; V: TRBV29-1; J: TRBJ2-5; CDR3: CSGRDRGETQYF; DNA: TGCAGCGGGCGGGACAGGGGGGAGACCCAGTACTTC
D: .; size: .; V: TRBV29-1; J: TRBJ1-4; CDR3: CSVDLGMSQKLFF; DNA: TGCAGCGTTGATTTGGGGATGAGTCAAAAACTGTTTTTT
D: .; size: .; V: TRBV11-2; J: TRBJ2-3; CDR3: CASSPSRLTSTDTQYF; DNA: TGTGCCAGCAGCCCTAGCCGACTAACTAGCACAGATACGCAGTATTTT
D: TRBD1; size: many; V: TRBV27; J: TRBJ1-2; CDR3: CASSFFGGDRGNYGYTF; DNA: TGTGCCAGCAGTTTTTTTGGTGGAGACAGGGGGAACTATGGCTACACCTTC
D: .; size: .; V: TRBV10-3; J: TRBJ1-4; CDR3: CAIRNPSFSEKLFF; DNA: TGTGCCATCAGGAATCCCTCCTTCAGCGAAAAACTGTTTTTT
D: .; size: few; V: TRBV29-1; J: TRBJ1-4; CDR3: CSVEDLWQGSEKLFF; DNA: TGCAGCGTTGAAGATCTGTGGCAGGGAAGTGAAAAACTGTTTTTT
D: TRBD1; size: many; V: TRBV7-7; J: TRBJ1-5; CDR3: CASSSHRGQPQHF; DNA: TGTGCCAGCAGCTCACACAGGGGTCAGCCCCAGCATTTT
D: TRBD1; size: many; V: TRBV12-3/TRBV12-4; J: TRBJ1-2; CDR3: CASGGGQGFYGYTF; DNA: TGTGCCAGCGGTGGGGGACAGGGGTTCTATGGCTACACCTTC
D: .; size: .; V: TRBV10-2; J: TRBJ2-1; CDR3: CASSRDRYQGTTNEQFF; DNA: TGCGCCAGCAGTCGCGACAGGTATCAGGGAACAACGAATGAGCAGTTCTTC
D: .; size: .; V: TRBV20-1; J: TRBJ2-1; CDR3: CSARGREDYNEQFF; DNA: TGCAGTGCTAGAGGCAGGGAGGACTACAATGAGCAGTTCTTC
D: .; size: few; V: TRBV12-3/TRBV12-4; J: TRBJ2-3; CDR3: CASSLARPGGTDTQYF; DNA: TGTGCCAGCAGTTTAGCTCGGCCAGGGGGCACAGATACGCAGTATTTT
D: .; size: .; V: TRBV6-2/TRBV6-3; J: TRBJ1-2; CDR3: CASTGPGDGYTF; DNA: TGTGCCAGCACTGGACCGGGCGATGGCTACACCTTC
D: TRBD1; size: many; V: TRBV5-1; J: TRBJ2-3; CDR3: CASSLDRGADTQYF; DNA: TGCGCCAGCAGCTTGGACAGGGGAGCAGATACGCAGTATTTT
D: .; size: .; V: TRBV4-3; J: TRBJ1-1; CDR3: CASSPDGPNTEAFF; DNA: TGCGCCAGCAGCCCGGACGGTCCGAACACTGAAGCTTTCTTT
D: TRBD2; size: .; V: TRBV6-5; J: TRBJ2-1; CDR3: CASTPSASGNNEQFF; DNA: TGTGCCAGCACCCCGTCGGCTAGCGGCAACAATGAGCAGTTCTTC
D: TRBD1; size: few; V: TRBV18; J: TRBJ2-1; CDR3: CASSINTGDYNEQFF; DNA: TGTGCCAGCTCAATCAATACAGGGGATTATAATGAGCAGTTCTTC
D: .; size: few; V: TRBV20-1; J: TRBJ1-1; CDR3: CSAQQGRNTEAFF; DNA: TGCAGTGCACAACAGGGAAGAAACACTGAAGCTTTCTTT
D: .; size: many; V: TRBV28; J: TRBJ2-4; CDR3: CASSPPQRNIQYF; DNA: TGTGCCAGCAGTCCGCCACAGAGGAACATTCAGTACTTC
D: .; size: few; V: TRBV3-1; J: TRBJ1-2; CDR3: CASSLTALPNYGYTF; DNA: TGTGCCAGCAGCCTGACAGCACTACCTAACTATGGCTACACCTTC
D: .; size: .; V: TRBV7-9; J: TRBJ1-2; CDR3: CASSLEGDLNGYTF; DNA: TGTGCCAGCAGCTTAGAGGGGGATTTAAATGGCTACACCTTC
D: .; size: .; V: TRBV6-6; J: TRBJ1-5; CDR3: CASSGTGNQPQHF; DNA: TGTGCCAGCAGTGGGACGGGCAATCAGCCCCAGCATTTT
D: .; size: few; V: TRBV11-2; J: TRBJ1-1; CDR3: CASRPKYTEAFF; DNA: TGTGCCAGCAGGCCGAAATACACTGAAGCTTTCTTT
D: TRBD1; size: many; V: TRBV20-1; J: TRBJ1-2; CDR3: CSALPGQAANYGYTF; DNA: TGCAGTGCCCTACCGGGACAGGCGGCTAACTATGGCTACACCTTC
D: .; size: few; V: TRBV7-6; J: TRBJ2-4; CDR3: CASSSVSGNIQYF; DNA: TGTGCCAGCAGCTCCGTCAGCGGAAACATTCAGTACTTC
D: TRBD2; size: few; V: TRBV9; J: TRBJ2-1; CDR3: CASSTSGTSGMYEQFF; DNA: TGTGCCAGCAGCACCTCCGGGACTAGCGGGATGTATGAGCAGTTCTTC
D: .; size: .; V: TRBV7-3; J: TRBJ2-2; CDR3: CASSFAGTGELFF; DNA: TGTGCCAGCAGCTTCGCGGGGACCGGGGAGCTGTTTTTT
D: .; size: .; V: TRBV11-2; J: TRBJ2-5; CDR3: CASSPYRETQYF; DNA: TGTGCCAGCAGCCCCTATCGGGAGACCCAGTACTTC
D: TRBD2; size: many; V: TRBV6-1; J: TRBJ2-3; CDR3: CASTRELAGGTTSTDTQYF; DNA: TGTGCCAGCACCCGAGAACTAGCGGGAGGTACTACTAGCACAGATACGCAGTATTTT
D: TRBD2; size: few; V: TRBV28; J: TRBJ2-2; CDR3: CASSLVLAGVPYSTGELFF; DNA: TGTGCCAGCAGTTTAGTTCTAGCGGGAGTTCCATATAGCACCGGGGAGCTGTTTTTT
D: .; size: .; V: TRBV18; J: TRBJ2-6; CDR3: CASSRVSSPGANVLTF; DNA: TGTGCCAGCTCACGAGTCAGTTCGCCTGGGGCCAACGTCCTGACTTTC